This T cell receptor (beta chain) emerged from a study of tumor-infiltrating lymphocytes in oesophageal squamous cell carcinoma (dated by TCRdb to between 2015 and 2016). Remarks on this clonotype: Its cognate antigen has yet to be identified. The record has no base qualities; no much larger clone is one base away.

The library relied on PCR. The instrument was an Illumina HiSeq 2000. TCRdb reworked the public reads: Q25 trimming with fastp, MiXCR clone assembly, productive beta chains retained. Identical CDR3 proteins give one entry, which carries the most common genes and DNA. The sample includes more than 9,500 distinct CDR3 sequences, with around 50% observed a single time. The ten largest make up roughly 13% of the sample. The source of this sequence is a male donor with esophageal squamous cell carcinoma. Sequencing was performed on normal esophageal tissue next to the tumor.

CDR3 sequence: CASSLNPGAQETQYF. The DNA is as follows: TGTGCCAGCAGCCTAAACCCCGGGGCACAAGAGACCCAGTACTTC. The V and J segments used are TRBV7-2 and TRBJ2-5; the D region is possibly TRBD1 or TRBD2, each matching across 5 bases. CDR1 and CDR2, looked up from the germline V gene, are SGHTA and FQGNSA. The CDR3, cysteine through phenylalanine, is 15 amino acids long. Only the CDR3 part of the read is kept: 45 bases, read in frame from the first base. Trimming removed 5 bases from V and 2 bases from J, leaving 15 bases between the germline ends.